The clone carrying this TCR beta chain has just a few counts. This entry belongs to a study of STAT5B mutations in CD4+ large granular lymphocyte leukemia. Assay: immunoSEQ multiplex PCR; the TCRdb copy retains only in-frame clones and omits some. This sample carries roughly 400 clones, more than 45% of them seen once, and the ten largest clones take about 80%. Trimming removed 6 bases from V and 8 bases from J, with 14 bases in between. This CDR3 has 13 amino acids. Germline values: CDR1 SGHNT, CDR2 YENEEA. The chain has TRBV11-3 and TRBJ2-1; a possible D gene is TRBD2 (5 bases). This sequence was found in a woman in her 70s with CD4+ T-cell large granular lymphocyte leukemia. Sequencing input: PBMCs. The CDR3 DNA follows: TGTGCCAGCAGTAGTCGGGGTACTGATGAGCAGTTCTTC. Translating gives CASSSRGTDEQFF.